Below are 11 T cell receptor beta chains sequenced from a single sample in a study of T cell responses to AZD1222 COVID-19 vaccine. The protocol was immunoSEQ multiplex PCR, while the TCRdb copy is restricted to in-frame clones and leaves out a portion. The sample includes about 72,000 clones, over 75% of them seen just once. The source material was peripheral blood, sampled on day 0 of AZD1222 vaccination. The receptors were sampled from an adult in good health.

This rearrangement joins TRBV6-5 to TRBJ1-5; D is uncertain. V lost 6 bases and J lost 6, with 18 bases in between. The V gene's germline CDR1 is MNHEY and CDR2 SVGAGI. This CDR3 comprises 15 residues. CDR3: CASRGRASLRQPQHF. CDR3 nucleotide sequence: TGTGCCAGCAGGGGGAGAGCTTCACTGCGTCAGCCCCAGCATTTT.

The chain carries TRBV5-1 and TRBJ1-1, with 9 bases identical to TRBD1. Germline-derived CDR1 and CDR2 are SGHRS and YFSETQ. V lost 3 bases and J lost 2; bases outside the gene matches: 5. The CDR3 has 15 amino acids. The CDR3 protein is CASSYQQGANTEAFF. In DNA form, the CDR3 reads TGCGCCAGCAGCTACCAACAGGGGGCTAACACTGAAGCTTTCTTT.

This chain uses TRBV5-6 with TRBJ2-1; D tentatively fits TRBD1 or TRBD2 (5 bases each). The CDR3 consists of 16 residues. Germline loops: CDR1 SGHDT, CDR2 YYEEEE. The V and J ends lost 2 bases and 3 bases respectively, with 15 bases between them. DNA for the CDR3: TGTGCCAGCAGCTTACATATCGGGGCAGACTACAATGAGCAGTTCTTC. It codes for CASSLHIGADYNEQFF.

The CDR3 is CASQPGGYNEQFF. CDR3 sequence (DNA): TGTGCCAGCCAACCGGGGGGGTACAATGAGCAGTTCTTC. The chain is built from TRBV2 and TRBJ2-1; TRBD2 agrees at 8 bases. Looked up from germline, CDR1 is SNHLY and CDR2 is FYNNEI. The CDR3 extends over 13 amino acids. J lost 4 bases, V lost 8 bases, and 4 bases had no gene match.

The V call is TRBV30, the J call TRBJ1-1; D uncertain. CDR1 and CDR2 (germline): GTSNPN, SVGIG (reference sequence). The V end lost 4 bases, the J end lost 7 bases, and 13 bases lay between the germline ends. This CDR3 is 12 amino acids long. The CDR3 sequence: CAWITGRLEAFF. The CDR3 DNA reads as TGTGCCTGGATAACCGGCCGGCTTGAAGCTTTCTTT.

This clone was counted a single time. The V and J genes are TRBV30 and TRBJ2-7, with D perhaps given as TRBD1 or TRBD2 (5 bases each). The CDR3 runs to 12 residues. V lost 4 bases, J lost 7 bases, and 14 bases lay in between. CDR1 and CDR2 (germline): GTSNPN, SVGIG (reference sequence). CDR3 protein: CAWNLRGREQYF. CDR3 coding DNA: TGTGCCTGGAATTTGAGGGGCAGGGAGCAGTACTTC.

The rearrangement joins TRBV29-1 to TRBJ1-4; D may be TRBD1 (6 bases). This CDR3 is built from 12 residues. V was pared by 6 bases and J by 5 bases, with 10 bases between. The germline gives CDR1 SQVTM, CDR2 ANQGSEA. DNA for the CDR3: TGCAGCGTCATAACAGGGAATGAAAAACTGTTTTTT. Translating it yields CSVITGNEKLFF.

The chain joins TRBV6-2 or TRBV6-3 to TRBJ1-1; D is undetermined. Looked up from germline, CDR1 is MNHEY and CDR2 is SVGEGT. This CDR3 region has 13 residues. With 6 bases removed from V and 1 base from J, the gap between germline ends came to 9 bases. In DNA form, the CDR3 reads TGTGCCAGCAGCGCGGCAGCGAACACTGAAGCTTTCTTT. Translated, it gives CASSAAANTEAFF.

This chain joins TRBV11-3 and TRBJ2-7; D gene ambiguous. The CDR3 sequence is 13 residues long. In germline, CDR1 is SGHNT, CDR2 YENEEA. V dropped 1 base and J dropped 2 bases, with 6 bases sitting between them. As DNA, the CDR3 is TGTGCCAGCAGCTTAGGACGGACCTACGAGCAGTACTTC. Protein: CASSLGRTYEQYF. Complete variable domain (other parts from reference TRBV11-3 and TRBJ2-7): EAGVVQSPRYKIIEKKQPVAFWCNPISGHNTLYWYLQNLGQGPELLIRYENEEAVDDSQLPKDRFSAERLKGVDSTLKIQPAELGDSAVYLCASSLGRTYEQYFGPGTRLTVT.

The rearrangement uses TRBV15 and TRBJ2-7; D uncertain. CDR1 and CDR2 (germline): LNHNV, YYDKDF (reference sequence). This CDR3 region has 15 residues. V was pared by 0 bases and J by 6 bases, with 15 bases between. CDR3 bases: TGTGCCACCAGCAGAGAATACCCTCAGGTCTCCGAGCAGTACTTC. This encodes CATSREYPQVSEQYF.

The genes are TRBV6-5 and TRBJ1-2; tentatively, D is TRBD1 (5 bases). Trimming removed 6 bases at V and 4 bases at J, with 15 bases between. The CDR3 spans 14 residues. Germline lookup yields CDR1 MNHEY and CDR2 SVGAGI. The CDR3 loop reads CASSEGRGRYGYTF. For the CDR3, the DNA is TGTGCCAGCAGCGAGGGGCGAGGTCGCTATGGCTACACCTTC.